Below, one T cell receptor beta chain is given with its context. What it recognizes is unknown. Sorting of CD4+ naive, central memory, regulatory and stem cell-like memory cells was performed via CD45RO/CCR7/CD25/CD127/CD95/CD27. Sorted cells reached over 98% purity in every population. Sequenced material consisted of expressed TCRB transcripts (all of the isolated RNA was reverse transcribed). The assay was immunoSEQ multiplex PCR, and TCRdb's table has in-frame clones only and misses some. The profile shows roughly 340,000 clones, roughly 12% of them singletons. The data derive from a study of beta chain features in type 1 diabetes. The V gene lost 2 bases and the J gene lost 0 bases, with 10 bases spanning the gap. There are 14 residues in the CDR3. Germline CDR1 and CDR2: GTSNPN and SVGIG (reference sequence). Regarding the study as a whole: A greater similarity of naive, central memory and Treg TCRB repertoires was seen among patients than among healthy donors. Patients with Type 1 diabetes showed moderately but significantly shorter TCRB CDR3s in all four CD4+ subsets.

The source of this sequence is a woman aged 18-29 years with type 1 diabetes. The chain couples TRBV30 to TRBJ1-1; the D gene is possibly TRBD1 (5 bases). Sequencing used naive CD4+ T cells from blood. The CDR3 protein is CAWSSGAMNTEAFF. CDR3 in DNA: TGTGCCTGGAGTAGCGGGGCTATGAACACTGAAGCTTTCTTT.